This T cell receptor beta chain was captured by sequencing in a study of OX40 agonist ivuxolimab in advanced cancers. Regarding the study in general: Ivuxolimab was an agonistic, fully human IgG2 monoclonal antibody directed against OX40 (CD134), a costimulatory receptor. Intravenous ivuxolimab was administered to patients every 2 weeks at six dose levels: 0.01, 0.1, 0.3, 1.5, 3 and 10 mg/kg. Of the approximately 54 dose-escalation patients, hepatocellular carcinoma was present in roughly 19, melanoma in around 15, renal cell carcinoma in 9 and head and neck cancer in 9. The dose-escalation cohort was around 83% male with a mean age of around 64 years, ranging from roughly 20 to 80. Prior anti-PD-1, anti-PD-L1 or anti-CTLA-4 therapy was permitted, and 40% of dose-escalation patients had received checkpoint inhibitors. Partial responses occurred in three dose-escalation patients: two with cutaneous melanoma and one with hepatocellular carcinoma. The purpose of peripheral TCRbeta sequencing was to test whether ivuxolimab changed TCR sequence diversity and led to clonal T-cell expansion. The paper reports the monotherapy dose-escalation portion (N ≈ 50 patients) of the phase I ivuxolimab trial.

There are 12 amino acids in the CDR3, from cysteine to phenylalanine inclusive. Only CDR3 DNA remains: 36 bases, in frame from the first base. From a lookup of the germline V gene, CDR1 and CDR2 are SGHRS and YFSETQ. V is cut by 0 bases and J by 8 bases, and the space between the germline ends is 8 bases. The full study reports these points: In partial responders in the 0.1-3.0 mg/kg groups, normalized peripheral clonal expansion was found to be among the lowest, especially among CD8+ T cells. The antigen specificity of the clonally expanded peripheral T cells was not determined. Low levels of normalized T-cell clonal expansion were also seen in some patients who did not respond. Clonal expansion of both CD4+ and CD8+ blood T cells was observed from baseline to week 6 at doses 0.1 to 3.0 mg/kg. After ivuxolimab, CD8+ T cells had more expanded clones than CD4+ T cells on average.

Note on this clone: What this receptor recognizes is not known. Base qualities are missing; no much larger clone stands one base away.

For sequencing of the TCRbeta CDR3 region, genomic DNA was extracted from the sorted cells. The immunoSEQ Assay was used to sequence the TCRbeta CDR3 regions. This immuneACCESS table, as held by TCRdb, lists in-frame sequences with V and J called but not all clones. Of the missing ones, under half trace to an unresolved V gene in checked studies; the others have no known cause. Across this sample there are approximately 27,000 clones, with about 80% seen only once. The ten largest clones represent roughly 15% of the sample. Patients with autoimmune disease history or receiving systemic immunosuppression were excluded from the trial. In every dose cohort, peripheral blood was drawn for TCR sequencing at baseline, cycle 4 day 1, and cycle 7 day 1. The samples were taken from a phase I, first-in-human, multicenter, open-label dose-escalation trial of ivuxolimab. Adults with locally advanced or metastatic melanoma, renal cell carcinoma, hepatocellular carcinoma or head and neck squamous cell carcinoma were enrolled in the trial. Before TCR sequencing, CD4+ and CD8+ T cells were separately sorted from peripheral blood.

Sequenced material: CD4+ or CD8+ T cells sorted from blood, taken in a trial of the OX40 agonist ivuxolimab. The receptor chain draws on TRBV5-1 and TRBJ1-2; no D segment can be confidently identified. The source is an adult with an advanced solid tumor such as melanoma, head and neck, liver or kidney cancer. The nucleotide sequence is TGCGCCAGCAGCTTGGGATCAGAAGGCTACACCTTC. Its amino acids are CASSLGSEGYTF.